This passage covers 24 T cell receptor beta chains from one sample sequenced in a study of response to subunit inactivated influenza vaccine. TCRdb reprocessed the RT-PCR reads via MiXCR and lists one record per CDR3 protein. The sample lists 550,000 to 800,000 distinct CDR3 sequences, approximately 15% occurring once. Sequencing used PBMCs from blood, obtained less than 15 days before vaccination. The receptors derive from a man in his fifties or sixties who received an inactivated influenza vaccine.

The sample holds a few counts of this clonotype. The V gene is TRBV5-1, the J gene TRBJ2-3; TRBD1 matches at 8 bases. This CDR3 contains 15 residues. The ends lost 3 bases at V and 4 bases at J; junction bases unmatched: 7. Germline-derived CDR1 and CDR2 are SGHRS and YFSETQ. The CDR3 nucleotides are TGCGCCAGCAGCTCCGGGACAGGCTACGCAGATACGCAGTATTTT. It translates to CASSSGTGYADTQYF. Drawing the rest from reference TRBV5-1 and TRBJ2-3, the complete variable domain is KAGVTQTPRYLIKTRGQQVTLSCSPISGHRSVSWYQQTPGQGLQFLFEYFSETQRNKGNFPGRFSGRQFSNSRSEMNVSTLELGDSALYLCASSSGTGYADTQYFGPGTRLTVL.

The chain couples TRBV3-1 to TRBJ2-1; D call uncertain. This CDR3 is built from 18 residues. Germline V gene sequence: CDR1 LGHDT, CDR2 YNNKEL (reference sequence). The V gene lost 11 bases and the J gene lost 0 bases, with 26 bases spanning the gap. CDR3 nucleotide sequence: TGTGCCTGCTCCCAGGTCTTAAGGTTGCAGCGCTCCTACAATGAGCAGTTCTTC. Amino acid sequence: CACSQVLRLQRSYNEQFF.

This clonotype has just a few counts. The chain has TRBV20-1 and TRBJ2-3; possibly TRBD2 for D (6 bases). Germline V gene lookup returns CDR1 DFQATT and CDR2 SNEGSKA (reference sequence). The V and J ends lost 1 base and 2 bases respectively, with 25 bases between them. This CDR3 region has 19 residues. The CDR3 here is CSARGGSGSGAGITDTQYF. Here the CDR3 DNA reads TGCAGTGCTAGAGGCGGTAGCGGTTCAGGTGCGGGGATCACAGATACGCAGTATTTT.

This clonotype was observed at least ten times. This chain links TRBV2 with TRBJ1-1, with D possibly matching TRBD1 (5 bases). The CDR3 is 14 amino acids. The V end was cut by 6 bases, the J end by 4 bases, with 15 bases between. Germline V CDR1 and CDR2: SNHLY, FYNNEI. CDR3 nucleotides: TGTGCCAGCAGCGTAATAGGACATGCCACTGAAGCTTTCTTT. Its protein product is CASSVIGHATEAFF.

This clonotype was seen a few times. The chain couples TRBV3-1 to TRBJ2-1, with 15 bases aligning to TRBD2. This CDR3 comprises 16 residues. J was trimmed by 9 bases and V by 5 bases; bases with no gene match: 8. Germline lookup yields CDR1 LGHDT and CDR2 YNNKEL (reference sequence). CDR3 amino acids: CASSDTGTSGRSEQFF. The CDR3 DNA is TGTGCCAGCAGCGACACCGGGACTAGCGGGAGGAGTGAGCAGTTCTTC.

V usage is TRBV5-1 and J usage is TRBJ2-2, with D perhaps assigned TRBD1 or TRBD2 (5 bases each). This CDR3 is 16 amino acids long. Germline values: CDR1 SGHRS, CDR2 YFSETQ. V lost 5 bases, J lost 0 bases, and 14 bases lay in between. CDR3 sequence (DNA): TGCGCCAGCAGAAGTGGGGGTACCGCGAACACCGGGGAGCTGTTTTTT. It specifies CASRSGGTANTGELFF.

This clonotype was seen only a few times. V is TRBV6-5 and J is TRBJ1-1, with D possibly matching TRBD1 (5 bases). Germline values: CDR1 MNHEY, CDR2 SVGAGI. The CDR3 extends over 15 amino acids. Trimming shortened V by 2 bases and J by 3 bases, and 13 bases separated the two germline ends. This chain's CDR3 is CASSYGSRGYTEAFF. CDR3 coding DNA: TGTGCCAGCAGTTACGGGAGTAGGGGCTACACTGAAGCTTTCTTT.

This chain uses TRBV6-5 with TRBJ2-2, with 8 bases aligning to TRBD1. Germline V lookup: CDR1 MNHEY, CDR2 SVGAGI. V gave up 1 base and J gave up 3 bases; unmatched junction bases: 7. The CDR3 loop spans 17 amino acids. CDR3 DNA: TGTGCCAGCAGTTACTTTATTGGACAGGGCGACACCGGGGAGCTGTTTTTT. Translated, it gives CASSYFIGQGDTGELFF.

The chain recombines TRBV9 with TRBJ2-3; 12 nucleotides agree with TRBD2. The germline CDR1 and CDR2 sequences are SGDLS and YYNGEE. The CDR3 consists of 18 residues. V gave up 4 bases and J gave up 7 bases; unmatched junction bases: 16. The CDR3 loop is CASSSGWGTSGRGYTQYF. The CDR3 DNA reads TGTGCCAGCAGCTCCGGATGGGGGACTAGCGGGCGCGGGTATACGCAGTATTTT.

The rearrangement links TRBV4-3 to TRBJ2-7, with 7 bases identical to TRBD1. Per germline, CDR1 LGHNA and CDR2 YSLEER. The J segment lost 2 bases and the V segment lost 1 base, leaving 8 bases of the junction unmatched. This CDR3 spans 16 amino acids. The CDR3 loop is CASSQVGEQGPYEQYF. As DNA, the CDR3 is TGCGCCAGCAGCCAAGTCGGGGAACAGGGGCCCTACGAGCAGTACTTC.

This clonotype was recorded at least ten times. CDR3 protein: CASSPPDRVYEQYF. The CDR3 DNA follows: TGTGCCAGCAGCCCTCCGGACAGGGTCTACGAGCAGTACTTC. V usage is TRBV6-2 or TRBV6-3 and J usage is TRBJ2-7, with 8 bases matching TRBD1. The trim removed 6 bases at V and 3 bases at J, leaving 7 bases unmatched. This CDR3 has 14 residues. The germline V gene encodes CDR1 MNHEY and CDR2 SVGEGT.

A few counts support this clonotype. The rearrangement joins TRBV7-6 to TRBJ2-3, with 11 positions matching TRBD2. Germline CDR1 reads SGHVS; CDR2 reads FNYEAQ. Losses at the gene ends were 5 bases for V and 2 bases for J; bases not matched to a gene: 6. This CDR3 spans 16 amino acids. The CDR3 sequence: CASSPGTSGPTDTQYF. CDR3 bases: TGTGCCAGCAGCCCCGGGACTAGCGGTCCCACAGATACGCAGTATTTT.

This clonotype was recorded a few times. Germline is not matched at one junction end, which may reflect a read error. This sequence joins TRBV2 and TRBJ2-2; D unresolved. CDR3 length: 15 amino acids. The V gene's germline CDR1 is SNHLY and CDR2 FYNNEI. In DNA, the CDR3 is TGTGCCAGCAGTGAATTCAGTATCCCCGCCGGTGAGCTGTTTTTT. This codes for CASSEFSIPAGELFF.

This clonotype occurred a few times. This sequence joins TRBV5-6 and TRBJ2-1, with TRBD1 identical over 11 bases. CDR1 is SGHDT and CDR2 is YYEEEE in the germline V gene. Trimming cost V 0 bases and J 8 bases; bases outside gene matches: 7. The CDR3 covers 16 residues. CDR3 in amino acids: CASSLEGTGGYDEQFF. The CDR3 bases are TGTGCCAGCAGCTTGGAAGGGACAGGGGGGTATGATGAGCAGTTCTTC.

This clonotype has just a few counts. The chain employs TRBV5-1 and TRBJ2-7; no reliable D call. This CDR3 has 14 amino acids. Germline CDR1 is SGHRS and CDR2 is YFSETQ. V lost 1 base, J lost 2 bases, and 10 bases lay in between. In DNA, the CDR3 is TGCGCCAGCAGCTTGCGACTGTCGCCCTACGAGCAGTACTTC. Translating it yields CASSLRLSPYEQYF.

This clonotype has more than one count but fewer than ten. V and J are TRBV3-1 and TRBJ1-1; the match to TRBD1 covers 7 bases. Trimming at V came to 6 bases and at J to 6 bases, leaving 7 bases not matched to a gene. The V gene's germline CDR1 is LGHDT and CDR2 YNNKEL (reference sequence). This CDR3 contains 13 residues. The CDR3 is CASRPGGTAEAFF. CDR3 nucleotide sequence: TGTGCCAGCAGACCAGGGGGTACGGCTGAAGCTTTCTTT.

Written as DNA, the CDR3 is TGTGCCAGCAGTTCCACCGGGACTAGCGGGAAAGTCGAGCAGTACTTC. Its protein product is CASSSTGTSGKVEQYF. V usage is TRBV7-2 and J usage is TRBJ2-7, with 13 bases identical to TRBD2. The CDR3 is 16 residues long. V lost 6 bases to trimming and J lost 6 bases; unmatched junction nucleotides: 11. Looked up from germline, CDR1 is SGHTA and CDR2 is FQGNSA.

The chain combines TRBV3-1 with TRBJ1-1; 8 positions agree with TRBD1. J lost 2 bases, V lost 5 bases, and 4 bases had no gene match. There are 14 residues in the CDR3. Germline lookup yields CDR1 LGHDT and CDR2 YNNKEL (reference sequence). The CDR3 region has the DNA TGTGCCAGCAGCTCGACAGGGGAAAACACTGAAGCTTTCTTT. It codes for CASSSTGENTEAFF.

CDR3 amino acids: CASSRWTSSPDTQYF. DNA for the CDR3: TGTGCCAGCAGTCGGTGGACTAGCTCCCCAGATACGCAGTATTTT. This chain uses TRBV6-1 with TRBJ2-3, with 8 bases lining up with TRBD2. V lost 5 bases to trimming and J lost 4 bases; unmatched junction nucleotides: 8. Per the germline V gene, CDR1 is MNHNS and CDR2 is SASEGT. This CDR3 has 15 residues.

This chain uses TRBV28 with TRBJ2-1; TRBD1 is a possible D gene (6 bases). V was shortened by 5 bases and J by 13 bases, with 18 bases between the two germline ends. Per germline, CDR1 MDHEN and CDR2 SYDVKM. The CDR3 extends over 13 amino acids. The CDR3: CASSPGTPPNQFF. CDR3 nucleotide sequence: TGTGCCAGCAGTCCGGGGACACCCCCGAACCAGTTCTTC.

This clonotype was picked up a small number of times. The V call is TRBV10-3, the J call TRBJ2-7, with D possibly TRBD1 on 5 matching bases. Germline CDR1 is ENHRY and CDR2 is SYGVKD. The CDR3 has 15 amino acids. V lost 0 bases to trimming and J lost 6 bases, with 15 bases between them. CDR3 nucleotides: TGTGCCATCAGTGAGTCGAAGGGGCCCGCTCGCGAGCAGTACTTC. Its translation is CAISESKGPAREQYF.

This rearrangement joins TRBV11-2 to TRBJ1-2, with TRBD1 matching over 9 bases. The trim removed 6 bases at V and 3 bases at J, leaving 8 bases unmatched. Germline lookup yields CDR1 SGHAT and CDR2 FQNNGV. This CDR3 spans 15 amino acids. The CDR3, as DNA: TGTGCCAGCAGGTCACTAACAGGGGGCGACTATGGCTACACCTTC. It codes for CASRSLTGGDYGYTF.

Many counts were recorded for this clonotype. The V gene is TRBV20-1, the J gene TRBJ2-7; 10 bases are a match to TRBD1. Unmatched junction bases numbered 1, after V lost 3 bases and J lost 2 bases. Germline CDR1 is DFQATT and CDR2 is SNEGSKA (reference sequence). The CDR3 consists of 13 residues. The CDR3 bases are TGCAGTGCTAGGGACAGGGGGGCCTACGAGCAGTACTTC. Translation: CSARDRGAYEQYF.

The rearrangement joins TRBV15 to TRBJ2-5; D unclear. CDR1 and CDR2 (germline): LNHNV, YYDKDF (reference sequence). Trimming left V 0 bases short and J 5 bases short, with 13 bases between. The CDR3 length is 15 residues. The CDR3 DNA follows: TGTGCCACCAGCAGAGAGTTCTTTGCGCGGGAGACCCAGTACTTC. Translated, it gives CATSREFFARETQYF.